This is a list of T cell receptor beta chains from one sample in a study of cytomegalovirus exposure and HLA in healthy donors. Here immunoSEQ multiplex PCR was the method, and the copy in TCRdb shows in-frame clones only, minus some. The sample includes about 190,000 clones, about three quarters of them seen just once. Source material: PBMCs. The receptors were gathered from a middle-aged woman in good health and CMV-seronegative. CDR3s include the opening cysteine and the closing phenylalanine or tryptophan. The D gene is left open where the match is weak. Not all rows give a size; the values are once, few, many and, for expanded clones, a class.

D	V	J	size	DNA	CDR3
-	TRBV19	TRBJ2-1	-	TGTGCCAGTAGTATATCAATTTCCCATGAGCAGTTCTTC	CASSISISHEQFF
TRBD1	TRBV6-5	TRBJ1-1	-	TGTGCCAGCAGTGCGACAGGGGATAACACTGAAGCTTTCTTT	CASSATGDNTEAFF
TRBD1	TRBV9	TRBJ1-2	-	TGTGCCAGCAGCTCTAGGGGGGGGACAGGGGCTGCGGGCTACACCTTC	CASSSRGGTGAAGYTF
-	TRBV5-3	TRBJ1-2	-	TGTGCCAGAAGCTTGCAGGGGTTGGACACCTTC	CARSLQGLDTF
-	TRBV6-1	TRBJ1-3	once	TGTGCCAGCAGTGAAGCCGGGGACTCTGGAAACACCATATATTTT	CASSEAGDSGNTIYF
TRBD1	TRBV6-5	TRBJ2-3	few	TGTGCCAGCAGTTACCTCGGGACAGGGGGCACAGATACGCAGTATTTT	CASSYLGTGGTDTQYF
TRBD1	TRBV10-3	TRBJ2-7	-	TGTGCCAGCAGCTCGACAGGGGGTTACGAGCAGTACTTC	CASSSTGGYEQYF
TRBD1	TRBV19	TRBJ2-5	-	TGTGCCAGTAGTACACCCCAGACAGGGAACAAAGAGACCCAGTACTTC	CASSTPQTGNKETQYF
-	TRBV6-6	TRBJ2-2	-	TGTGCCTCCGAGGGGGAAGACCTGACCGGGGAGCTGTTTTTT	CASEGEDLTGELFF
-	TRBV5-1	TRBJ1-2	-	TGCGCCAGCAGCGACGTGACAGCAAACTATGGCTACACCTTC	CASSDVTANYGYTF
TRBD2	TRBV18	TRBJ2-1	-	TGTGCCAGCGGCACTAGCGGGAGGGCCAATGAGCAGTTCTTC	CASGTSGRANEQFF
-	TRBV6-1	TRBJ1-6	-	TGTGCCAGCATTCAGAATCAGGGGAATAATTCACCCCTCCACTTT	CASIQNQGNNSPLHF
TRBD2	TRBV7-2	TRBJ2-5	-	TGTGCCAGCAGCTCCGGACTAGTTGGTGAGACCCAGTACTTC	CASSSGLVGETQYF
TRBD2	TRBV9	TRBJ2-1	-	TGTGCCAGCAGCGTAAGGCCGGGAGGGGACAATGAGCAGTTCTTC	CASSVRPGGDNEQFF
-	TRBV19	TRBJ1-3	-	TGTGCCACCCAAGGCGGGGATAGTGGAAACACCATATATTTT	CATQGGDSGNTIYF
-	TRBV6-1	TRBJ1-5	-	TGTGCCAGCAGTGAAGGGTCAGGGTTCCAGCCCCAGCATTTT	CASSEGSGFQPQHF
-	TRBV6-5	TRBJ2-7	-	TGTGCCAGCAGTTACCGGTCAGGGAAACCCTACGAGCAGTACTTC	CASSYRSGKPYEQYF
-	TRBV5-1	TRBJ2-1	-	TGCGCCAGCAGCTTGGTTTGGGGGCTGGGAAATGAGCAGTTCTTC	CASSLVWGLGNEQFF
-	TRBV5-1	TRBJ1-6	-	TGCGCCAGCCGCTCCGCAGGGTTGTTCTCACCCCTCCACTTT	CASRSAGLFSPLHF
-	TRBV4-3	TRBJ1-2	-	TGCGCCAGCAGCCAAGATTACAGGGCTGGCTACACCTTC	CASSQDYRAGYTF
-	TRBV21-1	TRBJ1-1	-	TGTGCCAGCAGCGCCTGGACAGGGAACACTGAAGCTTTCTTT	CASSAWTGNTEAFF
-	TRBV27	TRBJ2-1	-	TGTGCCAGCTTCCCGACAGGTCCCCTCTACAATGAGCAGTTCTTC	CASFPTGPLYNEQFF
TRBD2	TRBV4-3	TRBJ2-2	once	TGCGCCAGCAGCCAAGCGGGACTAGCGGGAGGAGGGAGCGGGGAGCTGTTTTTT	CASSQAGLAGGGSGELFF
TRBD1	TRBV7-9	TRBJ2-7	-	TGTGCCAGCAGCTTAGGCCCGTGGACAGGAACATCCTACGAGCAGTACTTC	CASSLGPWTGTSYEQYF
-	TRBV7-9	TRBJ1-5	-	TGTGCCAGCAGCTTACAGGGTGGTCAGCCCCAGCATTTT	CASSLQGGQPQHF
-	TRBV5-1	TRBJ1-1	-	TGCGCCAGCAGCTTGGTGGGCGAGGGAGCTTTCTTT	CASSLVGEGAFF
-	TRBV19	TRBJ1-2	-	TGTGCCAGTAGTATAAACATGAACTATGGCTACACCTTC	CASSINMNYGYTF
TRBD2	TRBV28	TRBJ2-5	once	TGTGCCAGCAGTCCAGGACTAGCGGGACGGGAGACCCAGTACTTC	CASSPGLAGRETQYF
-	TRBV7-2	TRBJ2-5	-	TGTGCCAGCAGCCGGAGGACAGGAGGGGAGACCCAGTACTTC	CASSRRTGGETQYF
TRBD1	TRBV27	TRBJ1-1	-	TGTGCCAGCAGTTTCTGGACAGGGAGTACTGAAGCTTTCTTT	CASSFWTGSTEAFF
-	TRBV7-9	TRBJ2-5	-	TGTGCCAGCAGCCGAGTCTTACAGGGTCGGCAAGAGACCCAGTACTTC	CASSRVLQGRQETQYF
TRBD2	TRBV7-2	TRBJ2-5	-	TGTGCCAGCAGCCCCCGGACTAGCTCGAGGGGAGAGACCCAGTACTTC	CASSPRTSSRGETQYF
-	TRBV5-4	TRBJ2-3	-	TGTGCCAGCAGCTTGGCTGGCCTAGATACGCAGTATTTT	CASSLAGLDTQYF
-	TRBV4-3	TRBJ2-1	-	TGCGCCAGCAGCCAAGGACTCACAAGGAGCTCCTACAATGAGCAGTTCTTC	CASSQGLTRSSYNEQFF
TRBD1	TRBV5-6	TRBJ1-1	few	TGTGCCAGCAGTAAGACAGGGTCCACTGAAGCTTTCTTT	CASSKTGSTEAFF
-	TRBV19	TRBJ1-5	-	TGTGCCAGTAGTATAGATGACAGCTACAATCAGCCCCAGCATTTT	CASSIDDSYNQPQHF
TRBD1	TRBV9	TRBJ1-1	-	TGTGCCAGCAGCAACATACAGGGGGGCGAACTGGAAGCTTTCTTT	CASSNIQGGELEAFF
-	TRBV19	TRBJ1-2	-	TGTGCCAGTAGTATAGAGGGTGCGGGGGCCTATGGCTACACCTTC	CASSIEGAGAYGYTF
-	TRBV7-9	TRBJ1-2	-	TGTGCCAGCAGGGGGGGTGGGGGGAACTATGGCTACACCTTC	CASRGGGGNYGYTF
TRBD1	TRBV15	TRBJ1-5	-	TGTGCCACCAGCAGAGTCGGAGGGGGCGCGAGCAATCAGCCCCAGCATTTT	CATSRVGGGASNQPQHF
TRBD1	TRBV18	TRBJ2-7	-	TGTGCCAGCTCGCCCTTGACGACAGGGGCCGAGCAGTACTTC	CASSPLTTGAEQYF
-	TRBV5-1	TRBJ2-1	-	TGCGCCAGCAGCTTGGATCAGAAGCAGTTCTTC	CASSLDQKQFF
TRBD2	TRBV19	TRBJ2-3	-	TGTGCCAGTAGTATGCGGGCGGGAGCAATAGATACGCAGTATTTT	CASSMRAGAIDTQYF
-	TRBV7-9	TRBJ2-3	-	TGTGCCAGCAGCTTAGGTGTATTCGCAGATACGCAGTATTTT	CASSLGVFADTQYF
-	TRBV9	TRBJ1-2	-	TGTGCCAGCAGCCTAGGAGGGCTCCTGACTAACTATGGCTACACCTTC	CASSLGGLLTNYGYTF
TRBD2	TRBV9	TRBJ2-7	few	TGTGCCAGCAGCGAAGGGGAGGGCAGGGCCCACGAGCAGTACTTC	CASSEGEGRAHEQYF
-	TRBV25-1	TRBJ1-6	-	TGTGCCAGCAGTCCGTCCCTCCCAGGCTATAATTCACCCCTCCACTTT	CASSPSLPGYNSPLHF
-	TRBV6-1	TRBJ1-5	-	TGTGCCAGCAGTGAAAGGGGACTTTATAGCAATCAGCCCCAGCATTTT	CASSERGLYSNQPQHF
-	TRBV27	TRBJ2-1	-	TGTGCCAGCAGTTTATCCGGCTCTCCCGGGAGCTCCTACAATGAGCAGTTCTTC	CASSLSGSPGSSYNEQFF